Presented here are 2 T cell receptor beta chains from one specimen sequenced in a study of cytomegalovirus exposure and HLA in healthy donors. PCR amplification relied on 60 Vbeta primers (plus 13 Jbeta primers). Only in-frame clones appear in the TCRdb table, and some are missing; sequencing was by immunoSEQ multiplex PCR. The table records 100,000 to 150,000 clones, less than 80% of them present only once. The specimen sequenced was PBMCs. These TCRs come from a man aged 25-45 years in good health and CMV-seronegative.

This clone was observed a single time. The chain has TRBV28 and TRBJ2-7; D is undetermined. V lost 2 bases and J lost 1, with 6 bases in between. The CDR3 consists of 13 residues. Germline V gene sequence: CDR1 MDHEN, CDR2 SYDVKM. The chain's CDR3 is CASSLPVSYEQYF. CDR3 DNA: TGTGCCAGCAGTTTACCCGTATCCTACGAGCAGTACTTC.

The chain recombines TRBV7-2 with TRBJ1-1, with TRBD1 matching 8 bases. The CDR3 spans 16 residues. Looked up from germline, CDR1 is SGHTA and CDR2 is FQGNSA. Germline trimming cut 5 bases from V and 0 bases from J; bases unmatched to any gene: 8. CDR3 in amino acids: CASSLWLDRVNTEAFF. The CDR3 DNA sequence: TGTGCCAGCAGCCTCTGGCTGGACAGGGTGAACACTGAAGCTTTCTTT. The full variable domain, its missing parts supplied by reference TRBV7-2 and TRBJ1-1, is GAGVSQSPSNKVTEKGKDVELRCDPISGHTALYWYRQSLGQGLEFLIYFQGNSAPDKSGLPSDRFSAERTGGSVSTLTIQRTQQEDSAVYLCASSLWLDRVNTEAFFGQGTRLTVV.